This TCR beta chain was found in a study of shared clonotypes between healthy human individuals. Cells designated naive CD8 were CD45RO-negative and were positively selected for CCR7, with terminally differentiated effector memory CD45RA+ cells excluded. Produced via immunoSEQ multiplex PCR; TCRdb's table is partial and in-frame only. The sample holds about 700,000 clones; around 92% are singletons and the top ten take roughly 24%. The germline CDR1 and CDR2 sequences are MNHNS and SASEGT. CDR3 length: 12 amino acids. V shed 1 base and J shed 5 bases, with 2 bases lying between them. The TCR originated in a man aged 30-40 years in good health. The V and J genes are TRBV6-1 and TRBJ2-2; D is uncertain. The specimen was naive CD8+ T cells sorted from blood. The CDR3 is CASSEGTGELFF. The CDR3 region has the DNA TGTGCCAGCAGTGAAGGGACCGGGGAGCTGTTTTTT.